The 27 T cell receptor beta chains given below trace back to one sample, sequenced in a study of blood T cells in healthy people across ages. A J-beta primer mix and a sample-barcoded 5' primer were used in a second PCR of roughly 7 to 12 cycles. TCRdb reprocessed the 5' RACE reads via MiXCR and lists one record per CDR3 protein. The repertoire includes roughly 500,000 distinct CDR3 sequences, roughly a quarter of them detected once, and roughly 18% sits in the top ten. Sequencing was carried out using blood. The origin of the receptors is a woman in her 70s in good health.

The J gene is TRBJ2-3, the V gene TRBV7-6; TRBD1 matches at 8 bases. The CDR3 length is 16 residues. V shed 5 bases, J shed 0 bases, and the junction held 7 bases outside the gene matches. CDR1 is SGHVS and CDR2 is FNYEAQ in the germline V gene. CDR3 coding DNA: TGTGCCAGCAGCCCAAGGACAGGGTCTAGCACAGATACGCAGTATTTT. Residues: CASSPRTGSSTDTQYF.

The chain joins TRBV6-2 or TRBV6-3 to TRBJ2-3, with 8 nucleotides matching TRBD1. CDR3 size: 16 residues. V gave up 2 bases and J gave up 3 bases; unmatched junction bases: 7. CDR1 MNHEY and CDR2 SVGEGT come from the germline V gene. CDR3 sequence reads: CASSYGIGTGTDTQYF. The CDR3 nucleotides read TGTGCCAGCAGTTACGGGATAGGGACAGGTACAGATACGCAGTATTTT.

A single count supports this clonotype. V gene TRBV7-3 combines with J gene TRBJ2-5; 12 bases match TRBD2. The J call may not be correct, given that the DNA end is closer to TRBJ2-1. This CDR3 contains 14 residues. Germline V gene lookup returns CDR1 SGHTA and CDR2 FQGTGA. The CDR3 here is CASSLLAGGLEQFF. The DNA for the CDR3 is TGTGCCAGCAGCTTACTAGCGGGGGGGCTTGAGCAGTTCTTC.

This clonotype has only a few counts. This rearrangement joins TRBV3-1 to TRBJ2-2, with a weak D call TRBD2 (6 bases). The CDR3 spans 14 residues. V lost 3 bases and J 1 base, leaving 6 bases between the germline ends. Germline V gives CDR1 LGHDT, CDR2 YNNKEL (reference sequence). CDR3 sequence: CASSHSGNTGELFF. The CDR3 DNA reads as TGTGCCAGCAGCCATAGCGGGAACACCGGGGAGCTGTTTTTT.

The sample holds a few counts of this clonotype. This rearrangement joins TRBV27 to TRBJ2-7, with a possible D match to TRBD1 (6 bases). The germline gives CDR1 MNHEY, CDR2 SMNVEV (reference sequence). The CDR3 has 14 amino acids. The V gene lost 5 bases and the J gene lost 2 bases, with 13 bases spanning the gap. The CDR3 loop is CASSAHRDPYEQYF. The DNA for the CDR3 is TGTGCCAGCAGTGCCCACAGGGACCCCTACGAGCAGTACTTC.

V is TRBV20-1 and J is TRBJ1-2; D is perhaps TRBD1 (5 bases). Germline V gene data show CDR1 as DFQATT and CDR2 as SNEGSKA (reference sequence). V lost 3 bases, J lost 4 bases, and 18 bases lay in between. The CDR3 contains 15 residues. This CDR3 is CSASPGERVSYGYTF. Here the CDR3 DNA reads TGCAGTGCTAGCCCGGGGGAACGAGTCAGCTATGGCTACACCTTC.

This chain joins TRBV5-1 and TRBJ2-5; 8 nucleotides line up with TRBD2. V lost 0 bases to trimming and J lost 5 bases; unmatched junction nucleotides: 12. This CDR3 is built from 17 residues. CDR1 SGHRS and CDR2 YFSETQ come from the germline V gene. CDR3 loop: CASSLGFAGGFQETQYF. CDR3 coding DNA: TGCGCCAGCAGCTTGGGATTCGCGGGGGGTTTCCAGGAGACCCAGTACTTC.

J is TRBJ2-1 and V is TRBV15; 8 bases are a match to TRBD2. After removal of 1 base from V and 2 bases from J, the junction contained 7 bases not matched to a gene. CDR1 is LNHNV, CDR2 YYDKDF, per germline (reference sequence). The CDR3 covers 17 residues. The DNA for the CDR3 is TGTGCCACCAGCAGAGCCCCAGCGGGAGCCCCCTACAATGAGCAGTTCTTC. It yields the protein CATSRAPAGAPYNEQFF.

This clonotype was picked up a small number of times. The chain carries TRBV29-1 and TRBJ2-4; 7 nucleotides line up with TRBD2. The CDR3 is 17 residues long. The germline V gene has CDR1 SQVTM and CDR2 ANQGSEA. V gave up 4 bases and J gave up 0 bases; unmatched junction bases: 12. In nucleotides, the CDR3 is TGCAGCGTTGTAGGTAGCGGGCGCCTACTAGCCAAAAACATTCAGTACTTC. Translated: CSVVGSGRLLAKNIQYF.

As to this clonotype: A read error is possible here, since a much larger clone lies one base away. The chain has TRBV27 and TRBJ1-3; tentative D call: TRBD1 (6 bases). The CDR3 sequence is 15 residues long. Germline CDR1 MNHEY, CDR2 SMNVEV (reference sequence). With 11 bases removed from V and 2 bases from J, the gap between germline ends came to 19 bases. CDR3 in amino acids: CAQGSVSLTGNTIYF. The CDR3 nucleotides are TGTGCCCAGGGGAGTGTAAGTCTTACTGGAAACACCATATATTTT.

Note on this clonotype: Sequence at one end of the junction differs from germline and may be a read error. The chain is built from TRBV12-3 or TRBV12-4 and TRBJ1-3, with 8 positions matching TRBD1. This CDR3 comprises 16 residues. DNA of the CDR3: TGTGCCAGCAGTTTAGTACAGGGGGGCTCTGGGAACACCATATATTTT. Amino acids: CASSLVQGGSGNTIYF.

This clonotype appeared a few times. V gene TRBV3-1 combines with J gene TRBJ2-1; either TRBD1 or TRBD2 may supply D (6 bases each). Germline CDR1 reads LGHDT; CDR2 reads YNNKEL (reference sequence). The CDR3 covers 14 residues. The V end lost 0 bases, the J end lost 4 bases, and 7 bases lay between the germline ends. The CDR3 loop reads CASSQEGGYNEQFF. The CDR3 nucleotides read TGTGCCAGCAGCCAAGAAGGGGGGTACAATGAGCAGTTCTTC.

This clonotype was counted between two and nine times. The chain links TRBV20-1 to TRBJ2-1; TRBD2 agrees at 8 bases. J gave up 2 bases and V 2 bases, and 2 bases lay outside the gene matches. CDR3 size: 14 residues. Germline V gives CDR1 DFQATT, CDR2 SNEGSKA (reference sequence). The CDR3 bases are TGCAGTGCTAGAAAAGCGGGGGCCTACAATGAGCAGTTCTTC. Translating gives CSARKAGAYNEQFF.

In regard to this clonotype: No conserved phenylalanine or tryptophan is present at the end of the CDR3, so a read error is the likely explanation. The CDR3 loop is CASSDRGVGETQYS. In nucleotides, the CDR3 is TGCGCCAGCAGTGACAGGGGAGTAGGAGAGACCCAGTACTCC. V gene TRBV5-1 combines with J gene TRBJ2-5; 8 bases match TRBD1. The CDR3 runs to 14 residues. V lost 5 bases, J lost 4 bases, and 7 bases stayed unmatched. Per germline, CDR1 SGHRS and CDR2 YFSETQ.

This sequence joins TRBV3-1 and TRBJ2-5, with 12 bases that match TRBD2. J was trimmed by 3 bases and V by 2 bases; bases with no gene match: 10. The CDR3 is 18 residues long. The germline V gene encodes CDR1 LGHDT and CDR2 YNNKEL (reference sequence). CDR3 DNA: TGTGCCAGCAGCCAATTAGTGCCAAGGACTAGCGGGGAAGAGACCCAGTACTTC. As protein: CASSQLVPRTSGEETQYF.

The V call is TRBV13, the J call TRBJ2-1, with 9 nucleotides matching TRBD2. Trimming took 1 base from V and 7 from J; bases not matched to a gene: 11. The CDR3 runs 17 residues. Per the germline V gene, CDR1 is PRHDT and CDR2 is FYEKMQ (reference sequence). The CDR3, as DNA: TGTGCCAGCAGCTTAGAGACTAGCGGTGGGTCGAGGAATGAGCAGTTCTTC. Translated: CASSLETSGGSRNEQFF.

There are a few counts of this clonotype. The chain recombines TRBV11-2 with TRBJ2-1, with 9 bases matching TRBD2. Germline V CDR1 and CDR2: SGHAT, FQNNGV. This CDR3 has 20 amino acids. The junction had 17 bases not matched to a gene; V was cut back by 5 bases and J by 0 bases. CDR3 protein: CASSTPAPGLAESSYNEQFF. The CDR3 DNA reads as TGTGCCAGCAGCACCCCCGCTCCGGGACTAGCTGAGAGCTCCTACAATGAGCAGTTCTTC.

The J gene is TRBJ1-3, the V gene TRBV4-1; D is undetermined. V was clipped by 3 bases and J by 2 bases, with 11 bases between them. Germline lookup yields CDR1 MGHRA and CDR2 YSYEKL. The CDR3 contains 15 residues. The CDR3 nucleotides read TGCGCCAGCAGCCAGCTCTTAACGGCTGGAAACACCATATATTTT. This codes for CASSQLLTAGNTIYF.

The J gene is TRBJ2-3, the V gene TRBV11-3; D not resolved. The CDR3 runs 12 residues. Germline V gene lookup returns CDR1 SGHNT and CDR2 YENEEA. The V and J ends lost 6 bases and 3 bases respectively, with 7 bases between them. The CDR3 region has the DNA TGTGCCAGCAGGTCGCGAACAGATACGCAGTATTTT. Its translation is CASRSRTDTQYF.

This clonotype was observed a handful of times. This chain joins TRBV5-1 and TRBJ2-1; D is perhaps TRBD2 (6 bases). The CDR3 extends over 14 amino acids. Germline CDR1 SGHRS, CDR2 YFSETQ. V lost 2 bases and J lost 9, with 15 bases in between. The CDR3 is CASSFVAVAAEQFF. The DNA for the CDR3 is TGCGCCAGCAGCTTCGTAGCGGTGGCCGCTGAGCAGTTCTTC.

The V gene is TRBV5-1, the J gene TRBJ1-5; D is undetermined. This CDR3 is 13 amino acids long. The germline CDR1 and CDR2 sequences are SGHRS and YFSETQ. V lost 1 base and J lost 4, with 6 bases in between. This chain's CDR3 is CASSLFGNQPQHF. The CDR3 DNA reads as TGCGCCAGCAGCTTGTTCGGGAATCAGCCCCAGCATTTT.

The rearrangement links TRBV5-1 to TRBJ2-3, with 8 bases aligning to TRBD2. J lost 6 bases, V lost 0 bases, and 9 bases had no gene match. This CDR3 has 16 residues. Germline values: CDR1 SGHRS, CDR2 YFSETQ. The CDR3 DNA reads TGCGCCAGCAGCTTGGAAACAGCGGGGGAATACGATACGCAGTATTTT. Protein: CASSLETAGEYDTQYF.

The CDR3 protein is CASSPSRRDNEQYF. CDR3 nucleotides: TGTGCCAGCAGCCCTAGTCGCCGGGACAACGAGCAGTACTTC. The chain recombines TRBV9 with TRBJ2-7, with a weak D call TRBD1 (6 bases). The CDR3 covers 14 residues. Trimming shortened V by 4 bases and J by 5 bases, and 16 bases separated the two germline ends. The germline gives CDR1 SGDLS, CDR2 YYNGEE.

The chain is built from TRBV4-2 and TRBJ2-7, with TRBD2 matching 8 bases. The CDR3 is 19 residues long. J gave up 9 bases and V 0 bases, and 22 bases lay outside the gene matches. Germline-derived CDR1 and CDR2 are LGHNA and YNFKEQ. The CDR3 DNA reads TGTGCCAGCAGCCAAGATCTGAGCGGGGGCCCACTAGGGTACATCGGGCAGTACTTC. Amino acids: CASSQDLSGGPLGYIGQYF.

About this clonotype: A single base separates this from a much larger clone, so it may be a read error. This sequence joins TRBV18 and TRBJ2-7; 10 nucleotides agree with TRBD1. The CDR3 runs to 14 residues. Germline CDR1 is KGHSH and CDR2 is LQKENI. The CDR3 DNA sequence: TGTGCCAGCTCACCAGGGACAGGGGACTACGAGCGGTACTTC. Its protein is CASSPGTGDYERYF.

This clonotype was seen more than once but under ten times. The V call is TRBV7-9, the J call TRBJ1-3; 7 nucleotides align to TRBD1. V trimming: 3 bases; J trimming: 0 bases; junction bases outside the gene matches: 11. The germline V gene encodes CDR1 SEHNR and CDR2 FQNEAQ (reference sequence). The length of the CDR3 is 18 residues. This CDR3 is CASSFPFRGSSSGNTIYF. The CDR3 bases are TGTGCCAGCAGCTTCCCTTTCAGGGGGTCCAGCTCTGGAAACACCATATATTTT.

In nucleotides, the CDR3 is TGTGCCAGCAGCTCCCGACAGGGGAGAAATGAAAAACTGTTTTTT. Translated, it gives CASSSRQGRNEKLFF. The chain combines TRBV7-9 with TRBJ1-4; 8 bases are a match to TRBD1. The junction had 6 bases not matched to a gene; V was cut back by 4 bases and J by 5 bases. The germline V gene encodes CDR1 SEHNR and CDR2 FQNEAQ (reference sequence). The CDR3 length is 15 residues.